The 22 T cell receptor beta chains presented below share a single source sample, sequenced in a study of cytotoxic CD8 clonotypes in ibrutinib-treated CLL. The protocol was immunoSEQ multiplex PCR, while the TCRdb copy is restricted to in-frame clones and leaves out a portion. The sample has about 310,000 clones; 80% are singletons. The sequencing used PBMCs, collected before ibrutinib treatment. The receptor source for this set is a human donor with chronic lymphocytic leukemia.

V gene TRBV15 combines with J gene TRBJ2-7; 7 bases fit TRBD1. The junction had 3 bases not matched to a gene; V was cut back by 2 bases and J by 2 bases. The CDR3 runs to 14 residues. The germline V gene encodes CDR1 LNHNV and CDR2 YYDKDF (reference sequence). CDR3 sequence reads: CATSRPDRAYEQYF. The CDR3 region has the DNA TGTGCCACCAGCAGACCAGACAGGGCCTACGAGCAGTACTTC. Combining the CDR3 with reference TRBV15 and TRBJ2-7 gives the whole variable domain DAMVIQNPRYQVTQFGKPVTLSCSQTLNHNVMYWYQQKSSQAPKLLFHYYDKDFNNEADTPDNFQSRRPNTSFCFLDIRSPGLGDTAMYLCATSRPDRAYEQYFGPGTRLTVT.

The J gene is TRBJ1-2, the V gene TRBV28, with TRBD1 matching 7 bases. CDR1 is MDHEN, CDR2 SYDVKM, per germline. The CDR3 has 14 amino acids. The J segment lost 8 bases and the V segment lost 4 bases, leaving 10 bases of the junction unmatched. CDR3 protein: CASSSPTGDWGYTF. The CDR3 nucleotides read TGTGCCAGCAGTTCCCCCACAGGGGATTGGGGCTACACCTTC.

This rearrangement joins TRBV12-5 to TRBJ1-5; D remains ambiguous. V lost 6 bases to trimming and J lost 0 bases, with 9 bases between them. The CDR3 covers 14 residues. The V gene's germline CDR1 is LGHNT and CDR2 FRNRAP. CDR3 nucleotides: TGTGCTAGTGGGCCGATAAATAGCAATCAGCCCCAGCATTTT. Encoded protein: CASGPINSNQPQHF.

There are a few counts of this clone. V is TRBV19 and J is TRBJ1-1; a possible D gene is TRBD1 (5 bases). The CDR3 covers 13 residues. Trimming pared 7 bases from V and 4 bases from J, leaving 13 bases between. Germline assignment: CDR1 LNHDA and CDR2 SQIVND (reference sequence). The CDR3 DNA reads TGTGCCAGTAAGAGGGACTTGATCACTGAAGCTTTCTTT. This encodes CASKRDLITEAFF.

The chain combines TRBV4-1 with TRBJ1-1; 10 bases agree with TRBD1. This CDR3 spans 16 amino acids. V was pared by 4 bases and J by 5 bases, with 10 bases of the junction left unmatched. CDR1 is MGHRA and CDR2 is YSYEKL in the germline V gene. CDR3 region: CASSPYRDRGGTEAFF. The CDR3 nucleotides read TGCGCCAGCAGCCCATACCGGGACAGGGGTGGAACTGAAGCTTTCTTT.

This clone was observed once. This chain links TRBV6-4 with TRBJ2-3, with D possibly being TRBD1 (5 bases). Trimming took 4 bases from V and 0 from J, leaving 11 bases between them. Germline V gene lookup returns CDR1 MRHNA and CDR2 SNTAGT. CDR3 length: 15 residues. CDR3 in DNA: TGTGCCAGCAGTGCCAGGGTTGCTAGCACAGATACGCAGTATTTT. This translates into CASSARVASTDTQYF.

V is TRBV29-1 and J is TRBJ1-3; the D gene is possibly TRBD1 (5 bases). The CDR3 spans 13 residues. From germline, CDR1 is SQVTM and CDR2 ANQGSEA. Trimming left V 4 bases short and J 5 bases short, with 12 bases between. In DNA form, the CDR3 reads TGCAGCGTTGGGGGCGGGGAACGAAACACCATATATTTT. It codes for CSVGGGERNTIYF.

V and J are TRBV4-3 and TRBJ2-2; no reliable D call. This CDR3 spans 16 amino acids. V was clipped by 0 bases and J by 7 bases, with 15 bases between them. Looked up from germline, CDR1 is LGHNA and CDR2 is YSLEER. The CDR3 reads CASSQDSRIVNGELFF. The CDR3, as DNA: TGCGCCAGCAGCCAAGATTCCAGGATAGTGAACGGGGAGCTGTTTTTT.

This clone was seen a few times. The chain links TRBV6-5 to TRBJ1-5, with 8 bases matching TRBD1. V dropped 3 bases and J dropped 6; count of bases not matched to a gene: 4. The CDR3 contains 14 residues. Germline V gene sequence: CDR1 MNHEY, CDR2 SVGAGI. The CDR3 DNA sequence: TGTGCCAGCAGTTATGGGACAGGTGGTCAGCCCCAGCATTTT. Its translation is CASSYGTGGQPQHF.

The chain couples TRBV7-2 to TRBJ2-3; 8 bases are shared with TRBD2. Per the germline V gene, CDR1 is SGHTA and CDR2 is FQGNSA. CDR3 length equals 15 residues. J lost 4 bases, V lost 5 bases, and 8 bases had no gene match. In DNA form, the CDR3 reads TGTGCCAGCAGCCTCAGAGCGGGAGAGTCAGATACGCAGTATTTT. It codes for CASSLRAGESDTQYF.

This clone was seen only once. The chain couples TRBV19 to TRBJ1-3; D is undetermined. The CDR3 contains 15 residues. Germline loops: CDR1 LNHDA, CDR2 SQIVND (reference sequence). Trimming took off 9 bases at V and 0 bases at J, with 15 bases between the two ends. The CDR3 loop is CASGRRGSSGNTIYF. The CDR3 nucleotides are TGTGCCAGCGGCAGACGGGGAAGCTCTGGAAACACCATATATTTT.

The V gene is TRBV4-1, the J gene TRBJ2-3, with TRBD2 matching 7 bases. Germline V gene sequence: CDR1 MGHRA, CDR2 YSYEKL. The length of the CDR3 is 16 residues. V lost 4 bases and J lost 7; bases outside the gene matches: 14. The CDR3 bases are TGCGCCAGCAGCCTGGGACTTCCTCTAGCGGCTAATACGCAGTATTTT. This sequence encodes CASSLGLPLAANTQYF.

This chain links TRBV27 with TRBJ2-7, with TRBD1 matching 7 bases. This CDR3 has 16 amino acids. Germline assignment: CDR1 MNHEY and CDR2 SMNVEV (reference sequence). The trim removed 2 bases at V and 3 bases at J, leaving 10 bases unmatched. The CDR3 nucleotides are TGTGCCAGCAGTTTACCCGACAGGGTAGATTTCTACGAGCAGTACTTC. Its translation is CASSLPDRVDFYEQYF.

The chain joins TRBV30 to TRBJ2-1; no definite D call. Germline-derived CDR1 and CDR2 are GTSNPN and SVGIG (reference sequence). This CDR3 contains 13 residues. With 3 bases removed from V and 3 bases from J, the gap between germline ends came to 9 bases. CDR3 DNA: TGTGCCTGGAGCCCTCAGGTCTACAATGAGCAGTTCTTC. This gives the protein CAWSPQVYNEQFF.

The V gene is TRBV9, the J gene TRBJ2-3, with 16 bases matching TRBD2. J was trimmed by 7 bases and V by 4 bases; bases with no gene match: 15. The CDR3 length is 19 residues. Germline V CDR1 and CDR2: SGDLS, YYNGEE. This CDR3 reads CASSPFATGLAGGPHTQYF. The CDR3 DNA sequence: TGTGCCAGCAGCCCCTTCGCAACGGGACTAGCGGGAGGGCCCCATACGCAGTATTTT.

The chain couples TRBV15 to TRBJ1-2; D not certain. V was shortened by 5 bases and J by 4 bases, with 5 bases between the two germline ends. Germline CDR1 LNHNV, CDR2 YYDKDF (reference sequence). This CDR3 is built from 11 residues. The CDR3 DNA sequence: TGTGCCACCAGCCAAGGCTATGGCTACACCTTC. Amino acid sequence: CATSQGYGYTF.

CDR3 DNA: TGTGCCAGCAGCCCCTACGGTGGGTCGAACACTGAAGCTTTCTTT. Its protein product is CASSPYGGSNTEAFF. J is TRBJ1-1 and V is TRBV7-9, with unresolved D. Looked up from germline, CDR1 is SEHNR and CDR2 is FQNEAQ (reference sequence). Trimming cost V 5 bases and J 1 base, with 14 bases left between them. CDR3 length: 15 residues.

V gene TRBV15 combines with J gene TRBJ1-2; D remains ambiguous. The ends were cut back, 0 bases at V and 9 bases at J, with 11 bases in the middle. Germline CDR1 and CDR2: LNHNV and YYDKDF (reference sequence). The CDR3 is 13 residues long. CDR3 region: CATSRDLGRSYTF. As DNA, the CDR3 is TGTGCCACCAGCAGAGATTTAGGAAGGAGCTACACCTTC.

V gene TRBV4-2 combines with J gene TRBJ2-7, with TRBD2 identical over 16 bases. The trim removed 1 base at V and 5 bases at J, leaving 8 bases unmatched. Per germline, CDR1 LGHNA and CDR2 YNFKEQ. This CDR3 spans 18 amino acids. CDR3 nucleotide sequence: TGTGCCAGCAGCCAAGGGGACGGGACTAGCGGGAGGGGGGACGAGCAGTACTTC. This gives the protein CASSQGDGTSGRGDEQYF.

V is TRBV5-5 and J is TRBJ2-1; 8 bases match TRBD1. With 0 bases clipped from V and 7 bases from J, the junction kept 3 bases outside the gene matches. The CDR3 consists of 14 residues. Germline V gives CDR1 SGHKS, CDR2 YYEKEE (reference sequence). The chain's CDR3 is CASSLGTGHNEQFF. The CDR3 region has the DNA TGTGCCAGCAGCTTGGGGACAGGGCATAATGAGCAGTTCTTC.

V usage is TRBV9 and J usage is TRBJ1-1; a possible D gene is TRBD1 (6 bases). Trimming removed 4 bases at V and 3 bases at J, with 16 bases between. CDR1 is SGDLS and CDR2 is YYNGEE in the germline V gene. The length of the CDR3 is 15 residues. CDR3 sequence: CASSPHGGRDTEAFF. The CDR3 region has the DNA TGTGCCAGCAGCCCCCATGGGGGGCGGGACACTGAAGCTTTCTTT.

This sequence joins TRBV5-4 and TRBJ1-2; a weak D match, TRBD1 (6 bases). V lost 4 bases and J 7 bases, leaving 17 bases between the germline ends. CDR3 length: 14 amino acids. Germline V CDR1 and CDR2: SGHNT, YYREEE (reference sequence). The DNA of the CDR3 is TGTGCCAGCAGCCGACAGGCTGATCCCCCTGGCTACACCTTC. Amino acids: CASSRQADPPGYTF.